What follows describes a single T cell receptor beta chain. The CDR3 has 17 amino acids. Germline CDR1 reads MGHRA; CDR2 reads YSYEKL. The ends lost 4 bases at V and 0 bases at J; junction bases unmatched: 10. The data were taken from a study of blood T cell repertoires in COVID-19. Individuals drawn from approximately 26 US areas were about 18 to 100 years old. In assigning cohorts, the study relied on participant-reported clinical history. Profiled with immunoSEQ multiplex PCR; TCRdb holds only in-frame clones, not every one. This sample has about 480,000 clones, with 88% found just once. The sequence was collected from a woman between 35 and 50 years old who had recovered from COVID-19. The material sequenced was PBMCs or T cells enriched from blood (not recorded which). The genes are TRBV4-1 and TRBJ2-3; 7 bases fit TRBD2. CDR3 region: CASSPYGSGTSTDTQYF. CDR3 in DNA: TGCGCCAGCAGCCCCTACGGGAGCGGGACTAGCACAGATACGCAGTATTTT.